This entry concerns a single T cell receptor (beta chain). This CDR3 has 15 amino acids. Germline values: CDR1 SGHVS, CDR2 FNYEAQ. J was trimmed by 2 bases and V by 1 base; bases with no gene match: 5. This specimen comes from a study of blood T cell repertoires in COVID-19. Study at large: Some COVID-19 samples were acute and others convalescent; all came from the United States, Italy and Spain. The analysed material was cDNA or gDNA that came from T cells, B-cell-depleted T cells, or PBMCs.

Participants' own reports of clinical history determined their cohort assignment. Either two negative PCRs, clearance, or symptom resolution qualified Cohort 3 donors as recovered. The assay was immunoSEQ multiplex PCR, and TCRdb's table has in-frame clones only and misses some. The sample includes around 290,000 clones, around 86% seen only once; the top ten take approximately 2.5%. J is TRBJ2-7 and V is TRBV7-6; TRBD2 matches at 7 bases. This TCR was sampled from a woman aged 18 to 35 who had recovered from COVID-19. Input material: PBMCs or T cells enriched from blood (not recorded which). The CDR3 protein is CASSLGASGAYEQYF. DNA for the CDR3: TGTGCCAGCAGCTTAGGTGCTAGCGGAGCCTACGAGCAGTACTTC.